These 24 T cell receptor beta chains originate from one sample sequenced in a study of cytomegalovirus exposure and HLA in healthy donors. Vbeta (60) and Jbeta (13) primers were used in the PCR. Measured with immunoSEQ multiplex PCR; TCRdb has only the in-frame clones, and not every one. The table shows about 85,000 clones, with around four fifths occurring only once. Material for sequencing was PBMCs. The receptors here all came from a boy between 10 and 17 years old in good health and CMV-seronegative.

The chain is built from TRBV7-6 and TRBJ2-7; the match to TRBD1 covers 7 bases. Germline lookup yields CDR1 SGHVS and CDR2 FNYEAQ. V shed 5 bases, J shed 1 base, and the junction held 8 bases outside the gene matches. The CDR3 has 15 residues. In DNA form, the CDR3 reads TGTGCCAGCAGCCCCGCAGGGGGTCTATCCTACGAGCAGTACTTC. Amino acids: CASSPAGGLSYEQYF.

The rearrangement joins TRBV6-5 to TRBJ1-5, with TRBD1 matching 11 bases. Looked up from germline, CDR1 is MNHEY and CDR2 is SVGAGI. The CDR3 totals 14 residues. V was clipped by 6 bases and J by 6 bases; unmatched bases: 4. CDR3 DNA sequence: TGTGCCAGCAGCGGACAGGGGGCCGGTCAGCCCCAGCATTTT. It specifies CASSGQGAGQPQHF.

This chain links TRBV14 with TRBJ2-7; D may be TRBD1 (6 bases). V gave up 1 base and J gave up 5 bases, with 15 bases separating them. The germline V gene has CDR1 SGHDN and CDR2 FVKESK. There are 15 residues in the CDR3. The CDR3 coding sequence is TGTGCCAGCAGCCAAGTTATGACAGGCGGACACGAGCAGTACTTC. Translated: CASSQVMTGGHEQYF.

The rearrangement links TRBV7-2 to TRBJ2-4, with TRBD1 matching 8 bases. Losses at the gene ends were 5 bases for V and 1 base for J; bases not matched to a gene: 7. The CDR3 spans 16 residues. The germline V gene encodes CDR1 SGHTA and CDR2 FQGNSA. CDR3 bases: TGTGCCAGCAGCCCCGACAGGGGTCGGGCCAAAAACATTCAGTACTTC. Translation gives CASSPDRGRAKNIQYF.

The DNA for the CDR3 is TGTGCCAGTAGTATCGGAGGGAACACTGAAGCTTTCTTT. It yields the protein CASSIGGNTEAFF. V and J are TRBV19 and TRBJ1-1; D remains unclear. With 3 bases removed from V and 1 base from J, the gap between germline ends came to 6 bases. The CDR3 contains 13 residues. Looked up from germline, CDR1 is LNHDA and CDR2 is SQIVND (reference sequence).

The genes are TRBV9 and TRBJ2-7; tentative D call: TRBD2 (5 bases). Deletions cut 0 bases from V and 4 bases from J, with 17 bases between. From germline, CDR1 is SGDLS and CDR2 YYNGEE. The length of the CDR3 is 16 residues. CDR3 amino acids: CASSVAVTTGVYEQYF. The CDR3 DNA reads TGTGCCAGCAGCGTAGCAGTCACCACCGGGGTTTACGAGCAGTACTTC.

The chain recombines TRBV7-2 with TRBJ2-7; maybe TRBD2 (6 bases). Per germline, CDR1 SGHTA and CDR2 FQGNSA. This CDR3 has 13 residues. Trimming removed 7 bases from V and 2 bases from J, with 12 bases in between. The CDR3 region is CASTRAGTYEQYF. The CDR3, as DNA: TGTGCCAGCACTAGGGCGGGGACCTACGAGCAGTACTTC.

This clone was counted between two and nine times. The chain carries TRBV7-2 and TRBJ1-1; D possibly corresponds to TRBD1 (5 bases). The length of the CDR3 is 15 residues. CDR1 SGHTA and CDR2 FQGNSA come from the germline V gene. Trimming removed 1 base at V and 5 bases at J, with 14 bases between. CDR3 coding DNA: TGTGCCAGCAGCTTAGATTTTGACAGACATACTGAAGCTTTCTTT. Its translation: CASSLDFDRHTEAFF.

The V call is TRBV7-2, the J call TRBJ2-2; TRBD1 matches at 8 bases. Germline V gene lookup returns CDR1 SGHTA and CDR2 FQGNSA. The junction had 3 bases not matched to a gene; V was cut back by 5 bases and J by 4 bases. The CDR3 loop spans 14 amino acids. CDR3 coding DNA: TGTGCCAGCAGCAATACAGGGGGCACCGGGGAGCTGTTTTTT. It is translated as CASSNTGGTGELFF.

This clone appeared a single time. The chain has TRBV6-5 and TRBJ2-7, with 9 bases lining up with TRBD2. CDR3 length: 14 residues. J was trimmed by 1 base and V by 2 bases; bases with no gene match: 0. Germline CDR1 is MNHEY and CDR2 is SVGAGI. The CDR3 region has the DNA TGTGCCAGCAGTTACAGCGGGAGGTCCTACGAGCAGTACTTC. Its protein product is CASSYSGRSYEQYF.

CDR3 sequence reads: CASSQGRTRSYSNEQFF. CDR3 nucleotide sequence: TGTGCCAGCAGCCAAGGCCGGACTAGAAGTTATAGCAATGAGCAGTTCTTC. The chain is built from TRBV4-2 and TRBJ2-1; 7 bases are a match to TRBD2. Germline V CDR1 and CDR2: LGHNA, YNFKEQ. Losses at the gene ends were 1 base for V and 6 bases for J; bases not matched to a gene: 12. There are 17 residues in the CDR3.

The rearrangement links TRBV7-2 to TRBJ2-5; tentatively, D is TRBD2 (5 bases). Between the trimmed V and J ends, which lost 4 bases and 0 bases, there was a span of 12 bases. The CDR3 length is 15 residues. Germline assignment: CDR1 SGHTA and CDR2 FQGNSA. In DNA, the CDR3 is TGTGCCAGCAGCTCCGGGTGGCGGGACCAAGAGACCCAGTACTTC. Translated: CASSSGWRDQETQYF.

The rearrangement links TRBV30 to TRBJ2-7, with D uncertain. Looked up from germline, CDR1 is GTSNPN and CDR2 is SVGIG (reference sequence). This CDR3 is built from 13 residues. V gave up 2 bases and J gave up 0 bases, with 8 bases separating them. CDR3 DNA: TGTGCCTGGAGTTCCCAGGACTCCTACGAGCAGTACTTC. This gives the protein CAWSSQDSYEQYF.

This clone occurred a few times. The CDR3 nucleotides read TGTGCCAGCAGCCGGGGACAGGTGGGGGATATGCTGTTTTTT. Protein sequence: CASSRGQVGDMLFF. This chain joins TRBV5-4 and TRBJ1-4; 8 bases agree with TRBD1. The V gene end was trimmed by 4 bases and the J gene end by 14 bases; junction bases not matched to a gene: 13. The CDR3 extends over 14 amino acids. CDR1 SGHNT and CDR2 YYREEE come from the germline V gene (reference sequence).

The chain combines TRBV30 with TRBJ1-5; the D gene is possibly TRBD1 (6 bases). Per the germline V gene, CDR1 is GTSNPN and CDR2 is SVGIG (reference sequence). CDR3 length equals 16 residues. Trimming took 0 bases from V and 4 from J, leaving 16 bases between them. The CDR3 bases are TGTGCCTGGAGTGTACCAGGTACAGGGTGGAATCAGCCCCAGCATTTT. As protein: CAWSVPGTGWNQPQHF. Complete variable domain (other parts from reference TRBV30 and TRBJ1-5): SQTIHQWPATLVQPVGSPLSLECTVEGTSNPNLYWYRQAAGRGLQLLFYSVGIGQISSEVPQNLSASRPQDRQFILSSKKLLLSDSGFYLCAWSVPGTGWNQPQHFGDGTRLSIL.

This sequence joins TRBV30 and TRBJ2-7; 7 nucleotides line up with TRBD1. CDR3 length equals 12 residues. CDR1 is GTSNPN, CDR2 SVGIG, per germline (reference sequence). J lost 3 bases, V lost 2 bases, and 1 base had no gene match. CDR3 region: CAWSRQGYEQYF. As DNA, the CDR3 is TGTGCCTGGAGTCGACAGGGCTACGAGCAGTACTTC.

The chain recombines TRBV15 with TRBJ1-4; D ambiguous. CDR3 length: 14 amino acids. Germline V lookup: CDR1 LNHNV, CDR2 YYDKDF (reference sequence). V was pared by 5 bases and J by 0 bases, with 7 bases between. CDR3: CATSPVSTNEKLFF. Here the CDR3 DNA reads TGTGCCACCAGCCCAGTTTCAACTAATGAAAAACTGTTTTTT.

The V call is TRBV6-5, the J call TRBJ1-4, with TRBD1 matching 7 bases. The CDR3 covers 12 residues. In germline, CDR1 is MNHEY, CDR2 SVGAGI. Trimming cost V 5 bases and J 7 bases; bases outside gene matches: 1. The chain's CDR3 is CASSNRGEKLFF. CDR3 DNA: TGTGCCAGCAGTAACAGGGGTGAAAAACTGTTTTTT.

The rearrangement links TRBV6-5 to TRBJ1-1, with 7 bases identical to TRBD1. The germline gives CDR1 MNHEY, CDR2 SVGAGI. This CDR3 is 16 amino acids long. J gave up 0 bases and V 4 bases, and 8 bases lay outside the gene matches. CDR3 sequence reads: CASSLSQGTLNTEAFF. For the CDR3, the DNA is TGTGCCAGCAGTTTGTCACAGGGGACTTTGAACACTGAAGCTTTCTTT.

The V and J genes are TRBV6-6 and TRBJ1-1; no reliable D call. Trimming took off 4 bases at V and 3 bases at J, with 18 bases between the two ends. Germline V gene lookup returns CDR1 MNHNY and CDR2 SVGAGI (reference sequence). CDR3 length: 16 amino acids. In nucleotides, the CDR3 is TGTGCCAGCAGTTCCGACCCATACCGGGAGGACACTGAAGCTTTCTTT. Translated, it gives CASSSDPYREDTEAFF.

CDR3 in amino acids: CASRPDRDALQPQHF. Written as DNA, the CDR3 is TGTGCCAGCAGACCGGACAGGGATGCTCTTCAGCCCCAGCATTTT. The rearrangement joins TRBV6-5 to TRBJ1-5; 8 bases match TRBD1. The J segment lost 6 bases and the V segment lost 6 bases, leaving 10 bases of the junction unmatched. Germline CDR1 MNHEY, CDR2 SVGAGI. The CDR3 loop spans 15 amino acids.

The chain has TRBV13 and TRBJ1-2, with 11 bases matching TRBD1. Trimming cost V 5 bases and J 6 bases; bases outside gene matches: 17. CDR1 and CDR2 from the germline V gene are PRHDT and FYEKMQ (reference sequence). The CDR3 runs to 18 residues. CDR3 loop: CASSAALGQGADQNGYTF. In DNA form, the CDR3 reads TGTGCCAGCAGCGCTGCGCTAGGACAGGGGGCTGACCAGAATGGCTACACCTTC.

V usage is TRBV2 and J usage is TRBJ1-6, with TRBD1 identical over 8 bases. The CDR3 loop spans 16 amino acids. Germline trimming cut 1 base from V and 10 bases from J; bases unmatched to any gene: 9. Germline loops: CDR1 SNHLY, CDR2 FYNNEI. The CDR3 sequence: CASSEVGSRGRSPLHF. CDR3 nucleotides: TGTGCCAGCAGTGAAGTGGGGAGCAGGGGGCGGTCACCCCTCCACTTT. Supplemented by reference TRBV2 and TRBJ1-6, the full variable domain reads EPEVTQTPSHQVTQMGQEVILRCVPISNHLYFYWYRQILGQKVEFLVSFYNNEISEKSEIFDDQFSVERPDGSNFTLKIRSTKLEDSAMYFCASSEVGSRGRSPLHFGNGTRLTVT.

Only one count was recorded for this clone. V is TRBV4-3 and J is TRBJ2-7; 9 positions agree with TRBD1. The CDR3 extends over 17 amino acids. J lost 1 base, V lost 4 bases, and 11 bases had no gene match. Germline V CDR1 and CDR2: LGHNA, YSLEER. CDR3 loop: CASSPSRDRVGSYEQYF. The CDR3 coding sequence is TGCGCCAGCAGCCCGTCCCGGGACAGGGTAGGATCCTACGAGCAGTACTTC.